What follows are 30 T cell receptor beta chains derived from one specimen sequenced in a study of blood T cell repertoires in COVID-19. Only in-frame clones appear in the TCRdb table, and some are missing; sequencing was by immunoSEQ multiplex PCR. The sample carries roughly 330,000 clones, about 90% recorded once. The source material was PBMCs or T cells enriched from blood (not recorded which). These receptors came from a man younger than 40 who had recovered from COVID-19.

The V and J genes are TRBV2 and TRBJ1-6; 7 nucleotides align to TRBD1. This CDR3 has 15 residues. CDR1 SNHLY and CDR2 FYNNEI come from the germline V gene. Trimming took 5 bases from V and 8 from J; bases not matched to a gene: 9. The CDR3 region has the DNA TGTGCCAGCAGTTTGAACAGGGGACCCTATTCACCCCTCCACTTT. Residues: CASSLNRGPYSPLHF.

V gene TRBV24-1 combines with J gene TRBJ2-2, with D maybe TRBD1 (7 bases). The CDR3 is 14 residues long. The germline V gene encodes CDR1 KGHDR and CDR2 SFDVKD. V was cut by 5 bases and J by 8 bases, with 14 bases left in between. CDR3 region: CATSAPTGRGELFF. The CDR3 DNA is TGTGCCACCAGTGCTCCGACAGGGAGGGGGGAGCTGTTTTTT.

The V and J genes are TRBV5-4 and TRBJ2-1; 9 nucleotides agree with TRBD2. The CDR3 has 15 residues. V gave up 4 bases and J gave up 6 bases; unmatched junction bases: 8. CDR1 is SGHNT, CDR2 YYREEE, per germline (reference sequence). The CDR3 loop reads CASSTGTSSANEQFF. The DNA of the CDR3 is TGTGCCAGCAGCACCGGGACTAGCTCCGCCAATGAGCAGTTCTTC.

This sequence joins TRBV11-2 and TRBJ1-1; D unresolved. Trimming cost V 0 bases and J 5 bases, with 7 bases left between them. Germline CDR1 is SGHAT and CDR2 is FQNNGV. The CDR3 consists of 13 residues. The CDR3 nucleotides are TGTGCCAGCAGCTTAGAGACTAGTACTGAAGCTTTCTTT. The encoded protein is CASSLETSTEAFF.

The chain combines TRBV5-1 with TRBJ1-4; 9 nucleotides align to TRBD1. V was clipped by 6 bases and J by 6 bases; unmatched bases: 12. This CDR3 has 16 residues. Germline assignment: CDR1 SGHRS and CDR2 YFSETQ. The DNA for the CDR3 is TGCGCCAGCAAGCTTGGATACAGGGGGCTCGATGAAAAACTGTTTTTT. The encoded protein is CASKLGYRGLDEKLFF.

This clone came up a few times. The chain has TRBV18 and TRBJ2-7, with a weak D call TRBD2 (6 bases). V shed 2 bases and J shed 2 bases, with 10 bases lying between them. The CDR3 spans 14 residues. Germline values: CDR1 KGHSH, CDR2 LQKENI. In nucleotides, the CDR3 is TGTGCCAGCTCACCAGGACTATTAACCTACGAGCAGTACTTC. Protein product: CASSPGLLTYEQYF.

This chain's CDR3 is CASSADRSVGYTF. In DNA, the CDR3 is TGTGCCAGCAGCGCCGACAGGTCGGTTGGCTACACCTTC. The rearrangement links TRBV6-5 to TRBJ1-2; a possible D gene is TRBD1 (6 bases). Deletions cut 6 bases from V and 7 bases from J, with 15 bases between. The germline V gene has CDR1 MNHEY and CDR2 SVGAGI. The CDR3 sequence is 13 residues long.

The chain uses TRBV5-6 and TRBJ2-6; 7 nucleotides line up with TRBD1. The J segment lost 0 bases and the V segment lost 4 bases, leaving 13 bases of the junction unmatched. Germline V gene data show CDR1 as SGHDT and CDR2 as YYEEEE. The CDR3 covers 19 residues. DNA of the CDR3: TGTGCCAGCAGCATGATCGGACAGGCGGCATTCTCTGGGGCCAACGTCCTGACTTTC. This translates into CASSMIGQAAFSGANVLTF. The variable domain in full, completed from reference TRBV5-6 and TRBJ2-6, reads DAGVTQSPTHLIKTRGQQVTLRCSPKSGHDTVSWYQQALGQGPQFIFQYYEEEERQRGNFPDRFSGHQFPNYSSELNVNALLLGDSALYLCASSMIGQAAFSGANVLTFGAGSRLTVL.

The CDR3: CASSKGQYNYGYTF. For the CDR3, the DNA is TGTGCCAGCAGCAAGGGCCAGTACAACTATGGCTACACCTTC. J is TRBJ1-2 and V is TRBV21-1; TRBD1, the table's D call, was not compared with the DNA. TRBV21-1 is assigned pseudogene status. The CDR3 is 14 residues long.

The chain is built from TRBV2 and TRBJ2-5; D gene unclear. V was clipped by 8 bases and J by 4 bases, with 14 bases between them. This CDR3 has 13 residues. Looked up from germline, CDR1 is SNHLY and CDR2 is FYNNEI. The CDR3 DNA is TGTGCCAGCGCCCGGAGACGAGGAGAGACCCAGTACTTC. Translating gives CASARRRGETQYF. The variable domain in full, completed from reference TRBV2 and TRBJ2-5, reads EPEVTQTPSHQVTQMGQEVILRCVPISNHLYFYWYRQILGQKVEFLVSFYNNEISEKSEIFDDQFSVERPDGSNFTLKIRSTKLEDSAMYFCASARRRGETQYFGPGTRLLVL.

CDR3 in amino acids: CASSKVDAGGTITTPLSYNEQFF. The CDR3 DNA is TGTGCCAGCAGCAAAGTGGACGCGGGGGGCACAATTACAACCCCTCTCTCCTACAATGAGCAGTTCTTC. V and J are TRBV21-1 and TRBJ2-1; no check of the table's D call, TRBD2, against the DNA was made. TRBV21-1 is given as a pseudogene. The CDR3 has 23 residues.

J is TRBJ2-3 and V is TRBV24-1; 7 positions agree with TRBD1. The CDR3 has 14 residues. V was pared by 9 bases and J by 1 base, with 6 bases of the junction left unmatched. Germline CDR1 is KGHDR and CDR2 is SFDVKD. Here the CDR3 reads CATHAGGGTDTQYF. Written as DNA, the CDR3 is TGTGCCACCCACGCAGGGGGAGGCACAGATACGCAGTATTTT.

The V gene is TRBV4-1, the J gene TRBJ2-7, with no clear D. In germline, CDR1 is MGHRA, CDR2 YSYEKL. The CDR3 loop spans 15 amino acids. V was pared by 3 bases and J by 0 bases, with 12 bases between. CDR3 in DNA: TGCGCCAGCAGCCAGGGCTCAGACAACTCCTACGAGCAGTACTTC. Its translation: CASSQGSDNSYEQYF.

The chain carries TRBV24-1 and TRBJ1-2; D is unclear. Looked up from germline, CDR1 is KGHDR and CDR2 is SFDVKD. This CDR3 contains 8 residues. The V gene lost 9 bases and the J gene lost 7 bases, with 2 bases spanning the gap. CDR3: CATLGYTF. In DNA form, the CDR3 reads TGTGCCACCCTTGGCTACACCTTC.

The V gene is TRBV7-9, the J gene TRBJ2-7; 7 bases line up with TRBD1. The CDR3 is made up of 14 amino acids. The germline V gene encodes CDR1 SEHNR and CDR2 FQNEAQ (reference sequence). V lost 5 bases to trimming and J lost 4 bases; unmatched junction nucleotides: 8. CDR3 DNA: TGTGCCAGCAGCAGGGACAGAGATTCTTACGAGCAGTACTTC. It encodes CASSRDRDSYEQYF.

The chain carries TRBV18 and TRBJ2-1, with TRBD1 matching over 9 bases. The CDR3 is made up of 13 amino acids. Trimming took 5 bases from V and 9 from J; bases not matched to a gene: 5. Looked up from germline, CDR1 is KGHSH and CDR2 is LQKENI. CDR3 in amino acids: CASSWTGEPEQFF. The CDR3 nucleotides are TGTGCCAGCTCATGGACAGGGGAACCTGAGCAGTTCTTC.

This rearrangement joins TRBV15 to TRBJ2-7, with D unclear. Germline V gives CDR1 LNHNV, CDR2 YYDKDF (reference sequence). The CDR3 has 11 residues. V dropped 3 bases and J dropped 7 bases, with 7 bases sitting between them. CDR3 in amino acids: CATSSLREQYF. The CDR3 DNA is TGTGCCACCAGCAGCCTACGGGAGCAGTACTTC.

The rearrangement joins TRBV9 to TRBJ1-2; the match to TRBD1 covers 7 bases. The CDR3 is 15 amino acids. Looked up from germline, CDR1 is SGDLS and CDR2 is YYNGEE. Unmatched junction bases numbered 9, after V lost 1 base and J lost 6 bases. CDR3 amino acids: CASSVTGQPIHGYTF. The CDR3 DNA reads as TGTGCCAGCAGCGTAACGGGACAGCCGATCCATGGCTACACCTTC.

The J gene is TRBJ1-2, the V gene TRBV4-2; 7 nucleotides line up with TRBD1. V dropped 3 bases and J dropped 4; count of bases not matched to a gene: 11. Germline V gene sequence: CDR1 LGHNA, CDR2 YNFKEQ. There are 16 residues in the CDR3. CDR3 loop: CASSHATGANSYGYTF. The CDR3 bases are TGTGCCAGCAGCCATGCCACAGGGGCAAACAGCTATGGCTACACCTTC.

The chain is built from TRBV30 and TRBJ1-3, with D possibly TRBD1 on 5 matching bases. Germline CDR1 and CDR2: GTSNPN and SVGIG (reference sequence). This CDR3 is 13 amino acids long. V dropped 1 base and J dropped 2 bases, with 6 bases sitting between them. The CDR3 sequence: CAWSGQTGNTIYF. The DNA of the CDR3 is TGTGCCTGGAGTGGACAGACTGGAAACACCATATATTTT. The full variable domain, in which reference TRBV30 and TRBJ1-3 provide the parts outside the CDR3, is SQTIHQWPATLVQPVGSPLSLECTVEGTSNPNLYWYRQAAGRGLQLLFYSVGIGQISSEVPQNLSASRPQDRQFILSSKKLLLSDSGFYLCAWSGQTGNTIYFGEGSWLTVV.

The chain combines TRBV5-1 with TRBJ1-5; TRBD1 agrees at 7 bases. Germline CDR1 SGHRS, CDR2 YFSETQ. V lost 1 base and J lost 2; bases outside the gene matches: 6. The CDR3 loop spans 16 amino acids. The DNA for the CDR3 is TGCGCCAGCAGCTTGTTAAGGGGGCGGCGCAATCAGCCCCAGCATTTT. Protein: CASSLLRGRRNQPQHF.

The rearrangement links TRBV28 to TRBJ1-6; D is possibly TRBD1 (5 bases). The CDR3 consists of 13 residues. Germline assignment: CDR1 MDHEN and CDR2 SYDVKM. The germline V and J ends were trimmed by 3 bases and 8 bases, with 8 bases remaining between them. In DNA form, the CDR3 reads TGTGCCAGCAGTTTTAGGGGTGATTCACCCCTCCACTTT. Amino acids: CASSFRGDSPLHF.

V is TRBV6-1 and J is TRBJ1-3; D gene unclear. This CDR3 comprises 13 residues. Between the trimmed V and J ends, which lost 2 bases and 3 bases, there was a span of 5 bases. Germline assignment: CDR1 MNHNS and CDR2 SASEGT. CDR3 bases: TGTGCCAGCAGTGAACTACTTGGAAACACCATATATTTT. Amino acids: CASSELLGNTIYF.

This chain links TRBV19 with TRBJ2-5; 8 bases match TRBD1. The CDR3 spans 14 residues. The germline gives CDR1 LNHDA, CDR2 SQIVND (reference sequence). Unmatched junction bases numbered 9, after V lost 7 bases and J lost 5 bases. The CDR3 loop reads CASTPDRGWETQYF. CDR3 nucleotides: TGTGCCAGTACCCCCGACAGGGGATGGGAGACCCAGTACTTC. Variable domain in full (rest from reference TRBV19 and TRBJ2-5): DGGITQSPKYLFRKEGQNVTLSCEQNLNHDAMYWYRQDPGQGLRLIYYSQIVNDFQKGDIAEGYSVSREKKESFPLTVTSAQKNPTAFYLCASTPDRGWETQYFGPGTRLLVL.

V and J are TRBV21-1 and TRBJ2-2; the table's D gene call, TRBD1, was not cross checked with the DNA. TRBV21-1 is a pseudogene. There are 18 residues in the CDR3. This chain's CDR3 is CASTAGQGDCWNTGELFF. Written as DNA, the CDR3 is TGTGCCAGCACCGCCGGACAGGGGGATTGTTGGAACACCGGGGAGCTGTTTTTT.

The CDR3 DNA follows: TGTGCCAGCGTAGGAGAGTTCTCTGGAAACACCATATATTTT. Translated: CASVGEFSGNTIYF. This sequence joins TRBV4-2 and TRBJ1-3; D unclear. The V gene lost 8 bases and the J gene lost 0 bases, with 11 bases spanning the gap. Germline lookup yields CDR1 LGHNA and CDR2 YNFKEQ. CDR3 length: 14 amino acids.

This clone showed up just once. The chain couples TRBV9 to TRBJ2-2; 8 nucleotides agree with TRBD2. Germline V gene lookup returns CDR1 SGDLS and CDR2 YYNGEE. J lost 3 bases, V lost 5 bases, and 3 bases had no gene match. The CDR3 totals 14 residues. The DNA for the CDR3 is TGTGCCAGCAGAGAGCGGGGGTACACCGGGGAGCTGTTTTTT. Translated, it gives CASRERGYTGELFF. The variable domain in full, completed from reference TRBV9 and TRBJ2-2, reads DSGVTQTPKHLITATGQRVTLRCSPRSGDLSVYWYQQSLDQGLQFLIQYYNGEERAKGNILERFSAQQFPDLHSELNLSSLELGDSALYFCASRERGYTGELFFGEGSRLTVL.

Here the CDR3 reads CAWSLSVVGYEQYF. The CDR3 bases are TGTGCCTGGAGTTTATCGGTAGTTGGCTACGAGCAGTACTTC. The chain employs TRBV30 and TRBJ2-7; no clear D gene. The V end lost 2 bases, the J end lost 3 bases, and 14 bases lay between the germline ends. The CDR3 runs 14 residues. Germline values: CDR1 GTSNPN, CDR2 SVGIG (reference sequence).

The CDR3 nucleotides are TGTGCCAGCAGCGCCAGGGGCAGGGGCGAAAAACTGTTTTTT. Translated: CASSARGRGEKLFF. The chain recombines TRBV6-5 with TRBJ1-4, with a possible D match to TRBD1 (6 bases). V was clipped by 6 bases and J by 8 bases, with 16 bases between them. From germline, CDR1 is MNHEY and CDR2 SVGAGI. The CDR3 extends over 14 amino acids.

The chain links TRBV7-9 to TRBJ1-1; D gene unclear. The CDR3 spans 14 residues. Between the trimmed V and J ends, which lost 5 bases and 5 bases, there was a span of 15 bases. Germline CDR1 and CDR2: SEHNR and FQNEAQ (reference sequence). The CDR3, as DNA: TGTGCCAGCAGCAGGGCCGGGGTTGTAACTGAAGCTTTCTTT. Translation gives CASSRAGVVTEAFF.